This paragraph reports one T cell receptor beta chain. This sample is drawn from a study of shared clonotypes between healthy human individuals. In the study overall: CD4 naive cells filled three plates per donor, CD4 memory three, CD8 naive two and CD8 memory one.

Using 200 ng DNA, approximately 30,000 T cell genomes, the sorted-subset replicate PCRs were run. Only in-frame clones appear in the TCRdb table, and some are missing; sequencing was by immunoSEQ multiplex PCR. Of approximately 1.9 million clones listed, 93% were seen once; the top ten hold around 1.7%. Terminally differentiated effector memory CD45RA+ cells were excluded by CCR7 positive selection of CD45RO-negative cells. Caucasian adults residing in Nashville, Tennessee made up all the donors. Sequencing was carried out using naive CD8+ T cells from PBMCs. This TCR was sampled from a man in his late teens or twenties in good health. Some clones in this sample may be carry-over from other donors' samples.

CDR3: CASSQGGGTTDTQYF. CDR3 sequence (DNA): TGTGCCAGCAGCCAAGGCGGCGGGACCACAGATACGCAGTATTTT. The genes are TRBV4-2 and TRBJ2-3; possibly TRBD2 for D (6 bases). Germline CDR1 LGHNA, CDR2 YNFKEQ. The ends were cut back, 1 base at V and 2 bases at J, with 10 bases in the middle. CDR3 size: 15 residues.